What follows are 26 T cell receptor beta chains derived from one specimen sequenced in a study of blood T cells in healthy people across ages. Alongside a J-beta primer mix, a sample-barcoded 5' primer served in a second PCR lasting roughly 6 to 12 cycles. TCRdb analysed the 5' RACE reads with MiXCR anew, one entry per CDR3 protein. The sample holds fewer than 900,000 distinct CDR3 sequences, 35% to 45% seen once. Sequencing was done on a sample of blood. These receptors all come from a woman aged 55-70 years in good health.

The chain links TRBV7-9 to TRBJ2-3, with 7 bases matching TRBD2. After removal of 1 base from V and 7 bases from J, the junction contained 11 bases not matched to a gene. CDR3 length: 16 amino acids. From germline, CDR1 is SEHNR and CDR2 FQNEAQ (reference sequence). CDR3 residues: CASSLGLGGFPNTQYF. CDR3 nucleotides: TGTGCCAGCAGCTTAGGATTGGGAGGGTTTCCAAATACGCAGTATTTT. Based on the CDR3 plus reference TRBV7-9 and TRBJ2-3, the full variable domain is DTGVSQNPRHKITKRGQNVTFRCDPISEHNRLYWYRQTLGQGPEFLTYFQNEAQLEKSRLLSDRFSAERPKGSFSTLEIQRTEQGDSAMYLCASSLGLGGFPNTQYFGPGTRLTVL.

There are many counts of this clonotype. The gene calls are TRBV7-9 and TRBJ2-1, with D uncertain. V gave up 0 bases and J gave up 0 bases, with 6 bases separating them. The V gene's germline CDR1 is SEHNR and CDR2 FQNEAQ (reference sequence). This CDR3 contains 15 residues. The CDR3 nucleotides read TGTGCCAGCAGCTTAGCGTTAAGCTCCTACAATGAGCAGTTCTTC. Translated, it gives CASSLALSSYNEQFF.

Note on this clonotype: A read error may be the cause here, since a much bigger clone is one base away. This chain joins TRBV27 and TRBJ2-3; D may correspond to TRBD1 or TRBD2 (5 bases each). This CDR3 comprises 17 residues. The germline gives CDR1 MNHEY, CDR2 SMNVEV (reference sequence). Trimming cost V 5 bases and J 5 bases, with 23 bases left between them. The DNA for the CDR3 is TGTGCCAGCAGTCCAACGTTTGGGGGAGAGTCGGAAGATACGCAGTATTTT. Its translation: CASSPTFGGESEDTQYF.

The chain links TRBV9 to TRBJ2-7; 15 nucleotides align to TRBD2. This CDR3 contains 15 residues. Trimming took 5 bases from V and 6 from J; bases not matched to a gene: 6. Germline V gene sequence: CDR1 SGDLS, CDR2 YYNGEE. As DNA, the CDR3 is TGTGCCAGCAGTCCCGGACTAGCGGGGGGGCTCGAGCAGTACTTC. Amino acid sequence: CASSPGLAGGLEQYF.

Worth noting for this clonotype: A much larger clonotype is one base distant, so this may be a read error. The rearrangement links TRBV5-6 to TRBJ2-7; D gene unclear. This CDR3 comprises 14 residues. The germline V and J ends were trimmed by 4 bases and 0 bases, with 11 bases remaining between them. Germline V gene data show CDR1 as SGHDT and CDR2 as YYEEEE. CDR3 DNA: TGTGCCAGCAGCCCTGACAAGAACTCCTACGAGCAGTACTTC. Protein product: CASSPDKNSYEQYF.

The sample holds a few counts of this clonotype. The chain joins TRBV7-9 to TRBJ2-7; no definite D call. From germline, CDR1 is SEHNR and CDR2 FQNEAQ (reference sequence). The CDR3 covers 14 residues. V lost 0 bases and J lost 0, with 6 bases in between. The CDR3 sequence is CASSLALTSYEQYF. Written as DNA, the CDR3 is TGTGCCAGCAGCTTAGCGTTGACCTCCTACGAGCAGTACTTC.

Regarding this clonotype: One end of the junction varies from germline; a read error may be responsible. The chain has TRBV4-3 and TRBJ2-1; no clear D gene. Germline V gives CDR1 LGHNA, CDR2 YSLEER. The CDR3 sequence is 16 residues long. The CDR3 DNA is TGCGCCAGCAGCCCAAGGAAGGATGGGGTAGTAAATGAGCAGTTGTTC. The encoded protein is CASSPRKDGVVNEQLF.

This clonotype was counted many times. The CDR3 reads CSVETPQGRETQYF. The CDR3 region has the DNA TGCAGCGTTGAAACGCCCCAGGGGCGAGAGACCCAGTACTTC. The gene calls are TRBV29-1 and TRBJ2-5, with TRBD1 as a possible D gene (6 bases). This CDR3 spans 14 amino acids. With 2 bases removed from V and 4 bases from J, the gap between germline ends came to 14 bases. Germline V CDR1 and CDR2: SQVTM, ANQGSEA.

The table lists this clonotype with a count of one. The V and J genes are TRBV7-2 and TRBJ1-1; no definite D call. The CDR3 runs to 13 residues. V was pared by 5 bases and J by 1 base, with 8 bases between. Germline-derived CDR1 and CDR2 are SGHTA and FQGNSA. The CDR3 DNA reads as TGTGCCAGCAGCCCGAGCGAGAACACTGAAGCTTTCTTT. It yields the protein CASSPSENTEAFF.

The rearrangement uses TRBV6-2 or TRBV6-3 and TRBJ2-1, with TRBD2 matching over 16 bases. Germline loops: CDR1 MNHEY, CDR2 SVGEGT. The junction had 8 bases not matched to a gene; V was cut back by 2 bases and J by 10 bases. CDR3 size: 17 residues. The CDR3 spells CASSYLTGTSGRDEQFF. The CDR3 coding sequence is TGTGCCAGCAGTTACCTAACGGGGACTAGCGGGAGGGACGAGCAGTTCTTC.

V and J are TRBV20-1 and TRBJ2-1; 9 bases map to TRBD2. Losses at the gene ends were 6 bases for V and 9 bases for J; bases not matched to a gene: 18. Germline V gene lookup returns CDR1 DFQATT and CDR2 SNEGSKA (reference sequence). The CDR3 loop spans 16 amino acids. The CDR3 is CSANLETSGTHGEQFF. CDR3 sequence (DNA): TGCAGTGCCAACCTGGAGACTAGCGGAACCCACGGTGAGCAGTTCTTC.

A single count supports this clonotype. The rearrangement uses TRBV7-9 and TRBJ2-1; a possible D gene is TRBD2 (5 bases). The end of the DNA is better explained by TRBJ2-7, so the J call may be wrong. Germline-derived CDR1 and CDR2 are SEHNR and FQNEAQ (reference sequence). The CDR3 runs 14 residues. Here the CDR3 reads CASSLGGPHNEQYF. As DNA, the CDR3 is TGTGCCAGCAGCTTAGGCGGGCCTCACAATGAGCAGTACTTC.

For the CDR3, the DNA is TGTGCCAGCAGCTTAGGACGGGGGGGGACAGATACGCAGTATTTT. It is translated as CASSLGRGGTDTQYF. This sequence joins TRBV7-9 and TRBJ2-3, with 8 bases identical to TRBD2. This CDR3 is 15 amino acids long. Germline V gene data show CDR1 as SEHNR and CDR2 as FQNEAQ (reference sequence). The V segment lost 1 base and the J segment 3 bases; nucleotides outside the gene matches: 3.

The genes are TRBV27 and TRBJ2-5; 9 bases map to TRBD2. V shed 0 bases, J shed 3 bases, and the junction held 23 bases outside the gene matches. The length of the CDR3 is 22 residues. Germline V gene lookup returns CDR1 MNHEY and CDR2 SMNVEV (reference sequence). Written as DNA, the CDR3 is TGTGCCAGCAGTTTATCGGCTGGTTTCGGGCTCTTAGCGGGAGTGGCCGAAGAGACCCAGTACTTC. Protein: CASSLSAGFGLLAGVAEETQYF.

V gene TRBV5-1 combines with J gene TRBJ2-1; the D call may be TRBD1 or TRBD2 (5 bases each). V lost 8 bases and J 7 bases, leaving 22 bases between the germline ends. The germline CDR1 and CDR2 sequences are SGHRS and YFSETQ. There are 15 residues in the CDR3. The CDR3 DNA reads TGCGCCAGTCAACCTCCGGGACGGCTTCTTAATGAGCAGTTCTTC. As protein: CASQPPGRLLNEQFF.

This clonotype was seen more than once but under ten times. DNA of the CDR3: TGTGCCAGCAGCCAAGGCCCGGGACGGCCCTACGAGCAGTACTTC. Its translation: CASSQGPGRPYEQYF. The V gene is TRBV3-1, the J gene TRBJ2-7, with D perhaps TRBD1 or TRBD2 (5 bases each). CDR3 length: 15 amino acids. V lost 1 base and J lost 2, with 12 bases in between. Germline V lookup: CDR1 LGHDT, CDR2 YNNKEL (reference sequence).

The chain joins TRBV5-5 to TRBJ2-5, with 11 bases that match TRBD2. Trimming at V came to 5 bases and at J to 3 bases, leaving 9 bases not matched to a gene. Germline V gives CDR1 SGHKS, CDR2 YYEKEE (reference sequence). The CDR3 sequence is 16 residues long. CDR3 region: CASSAPGTSGKETQYF. The CDR3 region has the DNA TGTGCCAGCAGTGCCCCCGGGACTAGCGGAAAAGAGACCCAGTACTTC.

The chain combines TRBV12-3 or TRBV12-4 with TRBJ2-5; D is possibly TRBD2 (5 bases). The CDR3 covers 13 residues. The V gene lost 5 bases and the J gene lost 3 bases, with 10 bases spanning the gap. CDR3 nucleotide sequence: TGTGCCAGCAGTCCCGGGATCAAAGAGACCCAGTACTTC. As protein: CASSPGIKETQYF.

To note about this clonotype: A read error is possible here, since a much larger clone lies one base away. V gene TRBV7-2 combines with J gene TRBJ2-1, with 12 bases fitting TRBD2. The germline gives CDR1 SGHTA, CDR2 FQGNSA. The CDR3 loop spans 17 amino acids. The CDR3: CASSSGGTSGSFNEQFF. The DNA for the CDR3 is TGTGCCAGCAGCTCCGGGGGGACTAGCGGGTCCTTCAATGAGCAGTTCTTC.

V and J are TRBV30 and TRBJ2-1; unclear D gene. The CDR3 is 12 amino acids. Germline CDR1 reads GTSNPN; CDR2 reads SVGIG (reference sequence). V was shortened by 6 bases and J by 6 bases, with 12 bases between the two germline ends. The CDR3 bases are TGTGCCTGTCGTACGCTGGGCAATGAGCAGTTCTTC. It is translated as CACRTLGNEQFF. Together with reference TRBV30 and TRBJ2-1, the CDR3 gives the full variable domain: SQTIHQWPATLVQPVGSPLSLECTVEGTSNPNLYWYRQAAGRGLQLLFYSVGIGQISSEVPQNLSASRPQDRQFILSSKKLLLSDSGFYLCACRTLGNEQFFGPGTRLTVL.

The J gene is TRBJ1-1, the V gene TRBV29-1; D is ambiguous. Trimming removed 3 bases from V and 4 bases from J, with 12 bases in between. The CDR3 spans 13 residues. Germline CDR1 and CDR2: SQVTM and ANQGSEA. CDR3 amino acids: CSVEASTGTEAFF. In DNA form, the CDR3 reads TGCAGCGTTGAGGCATCCACGGGCACTGAAGCTTTCTTT.

This chain uses TRBV20-1 with TRBJ2-1; D ambiguous. The CDR3 length is 14 residues. Trimming pared 5 bases from V and 7 bases from J, leaving 18 bases between. Germline CDR1 reads DFQATT; CDR2 reads SNEGSKA (reference sequence). The CDR3 DNA sequence: TGCAGTGCTCCAGGCTCGGTGAGAGGTAATGAGCAGTTCTTC. This gives the protein CSAPGSVRGNEQFF.

The genes are TRBV6-6 and TRBJ2-3, with D maybe TRBD2 (5 bases). The CDR3 length is 14 residues. Germline loops: CDR1 MNHNY, CDR2 SVGAGI (reference sequence). Trimming stripped 4 bases from V and 2 bases from J, with 10 bases between. CDR3 loop: CASSLTMYTDTQYF. In DNA form, the CDR3 reads TGTGCCAGCAGTTTGACTATGTACACAGATACGCAGTATTTT.

There are a few counts of this clonotype. The V gene is TRBV7-3, the J gene TRBJ2-1; 12 bases fit TRBD2. With V trimmed by 5 bases and J by 7 bases, 9 bases remained unmatched. Germline V gene lookup returns CDR1 SGHTA and CDR2 FQGTGA. The CDR3 totals 16 residues. The CDR3, as DNA: TGTGCCAGCAGCCCGTCTCCTAGCGGGGGGGCGAATGAGCAGTTCTTC. This encodes CASSPSPSGGANEQFF.

The chain uses TRBV9 and TRBJ2-1, with 11 bases lining up with TRBD2. Per germline, CDR1 SGDLS and CDR2 YYNGEE. The V gene end was trimmed by 2 bases and the J gene end by 5 bases; junction bases not matched to a gene: 3. The CDR3 spans 15 residues. CDR3 amino acids: CASSVTSGAHNEQFF. The CDR3 bases are TGTGCCAGCAGCGTGACTAGCGGGGCTCACAATGAGCAGTTCTTC.

A few counts support this clonotype. The rearrangement joins TRBV9 to TRBJ2-6, with D perhaps TRBD2 (5 bases). The CDR3 consists of 17 residues. CDR1 and CDR2 from the germline V gene are SGDLS and YYNGEE. Trimming pared 0 bases from V and 0 bases from J, leaving 10 bases between. CDR3 in DNA: TGTGCCAGCAGCGTAGGACGGACTCTCTCTGGGGCCAACGTCCTGACTTTC. Residues: CASSVGRTLSGANVLTF.